Below are 15 T cell receptor beta chains sequenced from a single sample in a study of OX40 agonist ivuxolimab in advanced cancers. Method: immunoSEQ multiplex PCR; TCRdb's copy keeps in-frame clones and lacks some. The data contain about 48,000 clones, roughly 81% of them singletons. The sequenced sample was CD4+ or CD8+ T cells sorted from blood, obtained in a trial of the OX40 agonist ivuxolimab. The receptor source for this set is an adult with an advanced solid tumor such as melanoma, head and neck, liver or kidney cancer.

As concerns this clone: Other DNA sequences in the sample encode the same CDR3. The rearrangement joins TRBV7-8 to TRBJ2-3; 12 bases align to TRBD2. Germline V CDR1 and CDR2: SGHVS, FQNEAQ. The CDR3 loop spans 18 amino acids. V lost 1 base to trimming and J lost 0 bases; unmatched junction nucleotides: 5. This CDR3 reads CASSLGTSGAGSTDTQYF. DNA for the CDR3: TGTGCCAGCAGCTTAGGGACTAGCGGGGCAGGTAGCACAGATACGCAGTATTTT. The variable domain in full, with the rest retrieved from reference TRBV7-8 and TRBJ2-3, is GAGVSQSPRYKVAKRGQDVALRCDPISGHVSLFWYQQALGQGPEFLTYFQNEAQLDKSGLPSDRFFAERPEGSVSTLKIQRTQQEDSAVYLCASSLGTSGAGSTDTQYFGPGTRLTVL.

This chain links TRBV7-3 with TRBJ2-5, with D tentatively TRBD2 (6 bases). The germline V and J ends were trimmed by 5 bases and 0 bases, with 7 bases remaining between them. Germline V gene sequence: CDR1 SGHTA, CDR2 FQGTGA. The length of the CDR3 is 13 residues. The CDR3 nucleotides read TGTGCCAGCAGCCGGAGGGACCAAGAGACCCAGTACTTC. It codes for CASSRRDQETQYF.

In this sample, this clone turned up a few times. This chain joins TRBV2 and TRBJ2-2; the D gene is possibly TRBD2 (5 bases). Germline V gene data show CDR1 as SNHLY and CDR2 as FYNNEI. CDR3 length: 14 residues. The V gene lost 10 bases and the J gene lost 0 bases, with 12 bases spanning the gap. For the CDR3, the DNA is TGTGCCACCCGAGGGTCCGCGAACACCGGGGAGCTGTTTTTT. This encodes CATRGSANTGELFF.

The rearrangement joins TRBV19 to TRBJ2-2; D is ambiguous. The CDR3 runs 15 residues. Germline values: CDR1 LNHDA, CDR2 SQIVND (reference sequence). Trimming shortened V by 3 bases and J by 0 bases, and 8 bases separated the two germline ends. This chain's CDR3 is CASSIGQTNTGELFF. The CDR3 DNA reads as TGTGCCAGTAGTATCGGTCAGACGAACACCGGGGAGCTGTTTTTT.

The chain combines TRBV9 with TRBJ1-1; TRBD1 matches 9 bases. This CDR3 has 15 residues. The V gene end was trimmed by 4 bases and the J gene end by 1 base; junction bases not matched to a gene: 5. Germline-derived CDR1 and CDR2 are SGDLS and YYNGEE. Here the CDR3 reads CASSSTGGSNTEAFF. CDR3 in DNA: TGTGCCAGCAGCTCAACAGGGGGCTCGAACACTGAAGCTTTCTTT.

The chain carries TRBV19 and TRBJ2-3; possible D gene TRBD2, 5 bases. V lost 1 base and J 4 bases, leaving 6 bases between the germline ends. The CDR3 consists of 13 residues. Germline V CDR1 and CDR2: LNHDA, SQIVND (reference sequence). This CDR3 reads CASSIGGPDTQYF. DNA of the CDR3: TGTGCCAGTAGTATAGGAGGGCCAGATACGCAGTATTTT.

This chain uses TRBV9 with TRBJ2-1; D is undetermined. Germline V gene lookup returns CDR1 SGDLS and CDR2 YYNGEE. V was cut by 5 bases and J by 4 bases, with 1 base left in between. The CDR3 spans 10 residues. The CDR3 protein is CASSYNEQFF. The DNA for the CDR3 is TGTGCCAGCAGTTACAATGAGCAGTTCTTC.

The rearrangement joins TRBV19 to TRBJ2-3; D unclear. Trimming cost V 4 bases and J 0 bases, with 8 bases left between them. The V gene's germline CDR1 is LNHDA and CDR2 SQIVND (reference sequence). The CDR3 length is 14 residues. CDR3: CASSSLGSTDTQYF. Here the CDR3 DNA reads TGTGCCAGTAGTAGTTTGGGAAGCACAGATACGCAGTATTTT.

The gene calls are TRBV7-8 and TRBJ2-7; TRBD2 matches at 12 bases. Germline CDR1 reads SGHVS; CDR2 reads FQNEAQ. J was trimmed by 3 bases and V by 10 bases; bases with no gene match: 4. The CDR3 contains 13 residues. CDR3 sequence (DNA): TGTGCCACCTCACTAGCGGGAGGCTACGAGCAGTACTTC. This translates into CATSLAGGYEQYF.

This rearrangement joins TRBV7-9 to TRBJ2-1, with D possibly matching TRBD2 (6 bases). Germline V gene data show CDR1 as SEHNR and CDR2 as FQNEAQ (reference sequence). V lost 7 bases, J lost 1 base, and 20 bases lay in between. The CDR3 is made up of 17 amino acids. The CDR3 is CASTFSTGLVSYNEQFF. The CDR3 bases are TGTGCCAGCACTTTTTCTACGGGACTTGTTTCCTACAATGAGCAGTTCTTC.

J is TRBJ2-1 and V is TRBV5-1, with unresolved D. The CDR3 contains 17 residues. Trimming stripped 3 bases from V and 0 bases from J, with 16 bases between. Germline CDR1 is SGHRS and CDR2 is YFSETQ. Written as DNA, the CDR3 is TGCGCCAGCAGCTCCCATGGAGCCTCGAGCTCCTACAATGAGCAGTTCTTC. Its translation is CASSSHGASSSYNEQFF.

The gene calls are TRBV28 and TRBJ2-5, with D maybe TRBD2 (5 bases). In germline, CDR1 is MDHEN, CDR2 SYDVKM. CDR3 size: 15 residues. V lost 2 bases and J 5 bases, leaving 15 bases between the germline ends. The CDR3 DNA follows: TGTGCCAGCAGTTTAAGCGGACCCTCTAGGGAGACCCAGTACTTC. It translates to CASSLSGPSRETQYF.

This clone is a singleton in its sample. V and J are TRBV5-6 and TRBJ2-1; 8 bases are a match to TRBD1. V gave up 4 bases and J gave up 0 bases; unmatched junction bases: 6. The CDR3 covers 16 residues. The germline CDR1 and CDR2 sequences are SGHDT and YYEEEE. Here the CDR3 reads CASSIRTGSSYNEQFF. The CDR3 nucleotides read TGTGCCAGCAGCATTAGGACAGGGAGCTCCTACAATGAGCAGTTCTTC.

The chain couples TRBV21-1 to TRBJ1-1. TRBV21-1 is flagged as a pseudogene. The CDR3 runs 14 residues. DNA of the CDR3: TGTGCCAGCAGCGGGACGGAGGGCACCAATGAAGCTTTCTTT. This sequence encodes CASSGTEGTNEAFF.

This chain links TRBV4-1 with TRBJ2-1; 8 nucleotides agree with TRBD1. The V and J ends lost 3 bases and 8 bases, in that order; junction bases with no gene match: 6. The CDR3 has 14 amino acids. In germline, CDR1 is MGHRA, CDR2 YSYEKL. The CDR3 reads CASSHYDRGHEQFF. The CDR3 DNA is TGCGCCAGCAGCCATTACGACAGGGGCCATGAGCAGTTCTTC.